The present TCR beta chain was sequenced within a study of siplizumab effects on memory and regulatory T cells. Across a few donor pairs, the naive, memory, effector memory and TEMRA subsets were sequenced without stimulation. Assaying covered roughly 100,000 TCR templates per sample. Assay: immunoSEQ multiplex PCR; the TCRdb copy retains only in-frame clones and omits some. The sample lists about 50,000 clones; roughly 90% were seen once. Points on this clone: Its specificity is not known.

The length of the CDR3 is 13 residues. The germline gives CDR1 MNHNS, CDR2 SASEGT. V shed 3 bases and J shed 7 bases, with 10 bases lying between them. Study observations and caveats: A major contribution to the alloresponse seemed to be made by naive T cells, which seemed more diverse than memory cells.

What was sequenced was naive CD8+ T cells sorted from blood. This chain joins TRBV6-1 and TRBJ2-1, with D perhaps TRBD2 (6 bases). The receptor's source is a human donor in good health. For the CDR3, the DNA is TGTGCCAGCAGTGAGGGGACTTCGAATGAGCAGTTCTTC. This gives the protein CASSEGTSNEQFF.